The text below deals with one TCR beta chain. Antigen unknown. PCR was performed using 60 Vbeta and 13 Jbeta primers. Data came from immunoSEQ multiplex PCR; TCRdb stores just in-frame clones and leaves some out. The sample holds more than 80,000 clones; just under 75% are singletons and the top ten take around 4.3%. The CDR3 length is 15 residues. Trimming removed 2 bases from V and 3 bases from J; junction bases left unmatched: 5. The V gene's germline CDR1 is MNHEY and CDR2 SVGAGI. These data originate in a study of cytomegalovirus exposure and HLA in healthy donors. General study results and limits: In a later analysis, most CMV-associated TCR beta chains appeared HLA-restricted. Later genetic work tied a missense DCLRE1C variant to beta-chain V and J trimming. Most subjects had HLA-A and HLA-B alleles reportedly predicted accurately by TCR beta sequences.

The chain employs TRBV6-5 and TRBJ2-7, with TRBD1 identical over 9 bases. Sequencing used PBMCs. This receptor was obtained from a man aged 55 to 70 in good health and CMV-seronegative. CDR3 in DNA: TGTGCCAGCAGTTACCGGGCGACAGGGGGCTACGAGCAGTACTTC. This encodes CASSYRATGGYEQYF.